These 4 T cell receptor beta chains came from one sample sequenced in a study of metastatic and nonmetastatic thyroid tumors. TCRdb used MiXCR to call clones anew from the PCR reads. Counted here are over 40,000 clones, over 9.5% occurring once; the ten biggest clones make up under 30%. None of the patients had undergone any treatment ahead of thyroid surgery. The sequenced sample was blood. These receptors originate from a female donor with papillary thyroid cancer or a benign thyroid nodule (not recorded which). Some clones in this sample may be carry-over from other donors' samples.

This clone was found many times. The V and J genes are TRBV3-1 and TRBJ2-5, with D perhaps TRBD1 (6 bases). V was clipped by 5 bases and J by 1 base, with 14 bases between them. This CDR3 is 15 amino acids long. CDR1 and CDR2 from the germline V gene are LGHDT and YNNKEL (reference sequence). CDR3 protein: CASSFRTGFQETQYF. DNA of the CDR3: TGTGCCAGCAGCTTCCGAACAGGGTTCCAAGAGACCCAGTACTTC.

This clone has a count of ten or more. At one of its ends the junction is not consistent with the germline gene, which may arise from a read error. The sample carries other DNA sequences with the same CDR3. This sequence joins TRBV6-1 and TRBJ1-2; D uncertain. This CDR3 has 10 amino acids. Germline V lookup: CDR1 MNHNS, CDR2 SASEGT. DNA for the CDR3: TGTGCCAGCAGGGAAGATGGCTACACCTTC. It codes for CASREDGYTF.

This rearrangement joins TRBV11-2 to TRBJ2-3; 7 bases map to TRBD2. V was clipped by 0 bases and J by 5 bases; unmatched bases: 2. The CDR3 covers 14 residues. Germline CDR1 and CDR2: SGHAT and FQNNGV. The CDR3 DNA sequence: TGTGCCAGCAGCTTAGAGGCTAGCGGAGATACGCAGTATTTT. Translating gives CASSLEASGDTQYF.

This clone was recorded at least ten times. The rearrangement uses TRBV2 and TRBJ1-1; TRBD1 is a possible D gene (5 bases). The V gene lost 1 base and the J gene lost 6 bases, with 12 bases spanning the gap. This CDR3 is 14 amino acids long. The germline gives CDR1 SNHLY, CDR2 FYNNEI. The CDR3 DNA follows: TGTGCCAGCAGTGAAGACGTCAGGGATCCTGAAGCTTTCTTT. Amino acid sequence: CASSEDVRDPEAFF.